These 22 T cell receptor beta chains share one sample of origin, sequenced in a study of shared clonotypes between healthy human individuals. Here immunoSEQ multiplex PCR was the method, and the copy in TCRdb shows in-frame clones only, minus some. This sample has under 2,500,000 clones; almost 96% occur once, and the top ten carry approximately 0.13%. The sequencing input was naive CD4+ T cells sorted from blood. Subset defined: CD45RA+ positively selected. The receptor source for this set is a man between 18 and 35 years old in good health.

The chain links TRBV5-1 to TRBJ1-1; D is unresolved. CDR3 length: 14 residues. V was trimmed by 3 bases and J by 4 bases, leaving 13 bases between them. Germline loops: CDR1 SGHRS, CDR2 YFSETQ. CDR3 sequence: CASSYGRDGTEAFF. The CDR3 DNA reads TGCGCCAGCAGCTACGGCCGAGACGGCACTGAAGCTTTCTTT.

This rearrangement joins TRBV5-1 to TRBJ2-1; TRBD2 matches 11 bases. The CDR3 is made up of 18 amino acids. The germline V gene has CDR1 SGHRS and CDR2 YFSETQ. J lost 5 bases, V lost 3 bases, and 13 bases had no gene match. Here the CDR3 DNA reads TGCGCCAGCAGCTCCGATACTAGCGGGAGTACGTACCACAATGAGCAGTTCTTC. Amino acids: CASSSDTSGSTYHNEQFF.

The gene calls are TRBV5-1 and TRBJ2-2; D call uncertain. Trimming removed 9 bases at V and 13 bases at J, with 10 bases between. The CDR3 covers 9 residues. Looked up from germline, CDR1 is SGHRS and CDR2 is YFSETQ. The CDR3 here is CATSGALFF. The CDR3 DNA is TGCGCCACCTCCGGTGCGCTGTTTTTT.

This chain joins TRBV30 and TRBJ2-7; possibly TRBD2 for D (6 bases). Germline V gene lookup returns CDR1 GTSNPN and CDR2 SVGIG (reference sequence). V gave up 2 bases and J gave up 4 bases, with 12 bases separating them. This CDR3 is 13 amino acids long. This CDR3 reads CAWSTEGRYEQYF. The DNA of the CDR3 is TGTGCCTGGAGTACGGAGGGTCGGTACGAGCAGTACTTC.

The CDR3: CASGDPGTAYGYTF. The DNA for the CDR3 is TGTGCTAGTGGCGACCCCGGGACAGCCTATGGCTACACCTTC. The chain has TRBV12-5 and TRBJ1-2; TRBD1 matches at 7 bases. The V gene's germline CDR1 is LGHNT and CDR2 FRNRAP. V lost 6 bases and J lost 4; bases outside the gene matches: 8. The CDR3 has 14 amino acids.

The chain links TRBV5-1 to TRBJ2-7; 8 positions agree with TRBD1. With V trimmed by 3 bases and J by 2 bases, 7 bases remained unmatched. The CDR3 covers 15 residues. Germline lookup yields CDR1 SGHRS and CDR2 YFSETQ. CDR3 sequence (DNA): TGCGCCAGCAGCTGGGGACTGGACAGGGCCTACGAGCAGTACTTC. Amino acid sequence: CASSWGLDRAYEQYF.

A word on this clone: At one end, the junction sequence differs from germline, possibly due to a read error. The chain recombines TRBV7-7 with TRBJ2-7, with D maybe TRBD2 (6 bases). CDR3 length: 13 amino acids. Germline V gives CDR1 SSHAT, CDR2 FNYEAQ (reference sequence). CDR3 protein: CASSLAEGYEQYF. CDR3 bases: TGTGCTAGCAGCTTAGCGGAGGGCTACGAGCAGTACTTC.

The J gene is TRBJ2-3, the V gene TRBV11-2; the D gene could be TRBD1 or TRBD2 (5 bases each). With 4 bases removed from V and 2 bases from J, the gap between germline ends came to 16 bases. From germline, CDR1 is SGHAT and CDR2 FQNNGV. CDR3 length equals 16 residues. The CDR3 bases are TGTGCCAGCAGCTCAGGAGTTATGGGGACCACAGATACGCAGTATTTT. Its translation: CASSSGVMGTTDTQYF.

This rearrangement joins TRBV6-1 to TRBJ2-7; 7 bases line up with TRBD2. The CDR3 is made up of 16 amino acids. Germline CDR1 is MNHNS and CDR2 is SASEGT. V shed 1 base, J shed 6 bases, and the junction held 12 bases outside the gene matches. CDR3 amino acids: CASSEGGFGGLGEQYF. The CDR3 DNA reads as TGTGCCAGCAGTGAAGGCGGGTTCGGGGGGTTGGGCGAGCAGTACTTC.

This clone was observed a few times. The sample contains more than one DNA sequence encoding this CDR3. The V gene is TRBV30, the J gene TRBJ1-4; D is unclear. CDR1 GTSNPN and CDR2 SVGIG come from the germline V gene (reference sequence). This CDR3 is built from 10 residues. V was pared by 3 bases and J by 8 bases, with 4 bases between. The CDR3 coding sequence is TGTGCCTGGAGCGGGGAAAAACTGTTTTTT. This sequence encodes CAWSGEKLFF. The variable domain in full, with the rest retrieved from reference TRBV30 and TRBJ1-4, is SQTIHQWPATLVQPVGSPLSLECTVEGTSNPNLYWYRQAAGRGLQLLFYSVGIGQISSEVPQNLSASRPQDRQFILSSKKLLLSDSGFYLCAWSGEKLFFGSGTQLSVL.

The count of this clone is one. The chain carries TRBV7-9 and TRBJ2-5; D is ambiguous. The germline CDR1 and CDR2 sequences are SEHNR and FQNEAQ (reference sequence). With 1 base removed from V and 1 base from J, the gap between germline ends came to 4 bases. CDR3 length: 13 residues. CDR3 DNA sequence: TGTGCCAGCAGCTTAGACACCCAAGAGACCCAGTACTTC. This codes for CASSLDTQETQYF.

The gene calls are TRBV5-4 and TRBJ2-7; D possibly corresponds to TRBD1 (6 bases). V was cut by 3 bases and J by 1 base, with 14 bases left in between. The CDR3 covers 15 residues. In germline, CDR1 is SGHNT, CDR2 YYREEE (reference sequence). CDR3 region: CASSYAGTSSYEQYF. The CDR3 DNA is TGTGCCAGCAGCTATGCCGGGACATCTTCCTACGAGCAGTACTTC.

This rearrangement joins TRBV5-6 to TRBJ1-3; no reliable D call. The CDR3 sequence is 14 residues long. V was trimmed by 1 base and J by 4 bases, leaving 9 bases between them. Germline values: CDR1 SGHDT, CDR2 YYEEEE. For the CDR3, the DNA is TGTGCCAGCAGCTTGATAGGAACGGGAAACACCATATATTTT. Protein: CASSLIGTGNTIYF.

Turning to this clone: Other DNA sequences of this sample code for an identical CDR3. This chain links TRBV7-8 with TRBJ2-5, with D hard to call. The CDR3 consists of 11 residues. Germline lookup yields CDR1 SGHVS and CDR2 FQNEAQ. The ends were cut back, 5 bases at V and 2 bases at J, with 3 bases in the middle. CDR3 nucleotides: TGTGCCAGCAGCATTCAAGAGACCCAGTACTTC. Translating gives CASSIQETQYF.

This clone was seen only once. The chain recombines TRBV2 with TRBJ2-3; D is undetermined. Between the trimmed V and J ends, which lost 5 bases and 1 base, there was a span of 13 bases. This CDR3 is 15 amino acids long. The V gene's germline CDR1 is SNHLY and CDR2 FYNNEI. CDR3 in DNA: TGTGCCAGCAGTAAAGGTCCTCTTGGCACAGATACGCAGTATTTT. Translating gives CASSKGPLGTDTQYF.

This chain connects TRBV9 to TRBJ2-2; 14 bases map to TRBD2. After removal of 4 bases from V and 3 bases from J, the junction contained 11 bases not matched to a gene. The CDR3 contains 19 residues. Per germline, CDR1 SGDLS and CDR2 YYNGEE. The CDR3 DNA reads as TGTGCCAGCAGCCCCTCCCCCGGGACTAGCGGGAGTTACACCGGGGAGCTGTTTTTT. Translated: CASSPSPGTSGSYTGELFF.

This chain connects TRBV4-3 to TRBJ2-3, with D possibly TRBD2 on 6 matching bases. The CDR3 has 16 amino acids. The ends were cut back, 0 bases at V and 7 bases at J, with 17 bases in the middle. Germline assignment: CDR1 LGHNA and CDR2 YSLEER. The CDR3 sequence is CASSQDVGGTGNTQYF. In DNA, the CDR3 is TGCGCCAGCAGCCAAGATGTCGGCGGGACCGGGAATACGCAGTATTTT.

The V call is TRBV5-4, the J call TRBJ2-6; D unclear. Trimming cost V 4 bases and J 2 bases, with 19 bases left between them. The germline gives CDR1 SGHNT, CDR2 YYREEE (reference sequence). The CDR3 spans 18 residues. CDR3 residues: CASSDGRVMVTGANVLTF. The CDR3 region has the DNA TGTGCCAGCAGCGACGGACGGGTAATGGTGACTGGGGCCAACGTCCTGACTTTC.

This chain uses TRBV10-3 with TRBJ1-3; D ambiguous. Germline-derived CDR1 and CDR2 are ENHRY and SYGVKD. The CDR3 contains 19 residues. Trimming took 4 bases from V and 1 from J, leaving 23 bases between them. For the CDR3, the DNA is TGTGCCATCAGTGCCCTCCAAAAGCCCGTCGTTTTGTCTGGAAACACCATATATTTT. This gives the protein CAISALQKPVVLSGNTIYF.

Of note for this clone: The same CDR3 can be traced to other DNA sequences in this sample. This sequence joins TRBV10-3 and TRBJ2-7; unclear D gene. Germline lookup yields CDR1 ENHRY and CDR2 SYGVKD. The CDR3 is made up of 11 amino acids. The V and J ends lost 4 bases and 3 bases respectively, with 4 bases between them. Here the CDR3 reads CAISVGYEQYF. The CDR3 nucleotides read TGTGCCATCAGTGTCGGCTACGAGCAGTACTTC.

The chain recombines TRBV5-1 with TRBJ1-3, with D possibly matching TRBD1 (5 bases). Germline loops: CDR1 SGHRS, CDR2 YFSETQ. Trimming took off 4 bases at V and 1 base at J, with 12 bases between the two ends. The CDR3 length is 15 residues. CDR3 region: CASSRLGGSGNTIYF. In nucleotides, the CDR3 is TGCGCCAGCAGCCGCCTGGGGGGGTCTGGAAACACCATATATTTT. Supplemented by reference TRBV5-1 and TRBJ1-3, the full variable domain reads KAGVTQTPRYLIKTRGQQVTLSCSPISGHRSVSWYQQTPGQGLQFLFEYFSETQRNKGNFPGRFSGRQFSNSRSEMNVSTLELGDSALYLCASSRLGGSGNTIYFGEGSWLTVV.

V and J are TRBV6-6 and TRBJ2-1; D is possibly TRBD2 (5 bases). Germline-derived CDR1 and CDR2 are MNHNY and SVGAGI (reference sequence). This CDR3 spans 14 amino acids. V was cut by 6 bases and J by 3 bases, with 12 bases left in between. CDR3 residues: CASRIDSDYNEQFF. The CDR3 nucleotides are TGTGCCAGCAGGATAGATAGCGACTACAATGAGCAGTTCTTC.